This entry lists 16 T cell receptor beta chains sequenced from one sample in a study of technical replicates of blood from a few donors. Produced via immunoSEQ multiplex PCR; TCRdb's table is partial and in-frame only. The table includes 58,000 or so clones, roughly 86% detected once. The source material was PBMCs. The receptors derive from a human donor in good health. Some clones in this sample may be carry-over from other donors' samples.

V usage is TRBV5-1 and J usage is TRBJ1-5, with no clear D. The CDR3 loop spans 14 amino acids. The V and J ends lost 5 bases and 0 bases respectively, with 9 bases between them. The germline gives CDR1 SGHRS, CDR2 YFSETQ. The CDR3 region is CASSEGYSNQPQHF. The CDR3 nucleotides are TGCGCCAGCAGTGAGGGATATAGCAATCAGCCCCAGCATTTT.

J is TRBJ2-7 and V is TRBV4-3; 9 positions match TRBD2. Germline V gene data show CDR1 as LGHNA and CDR2 as YSLEER. Unmatched junction bases numbered 10, after V lost 3 bases and J lost 7 bases. CDR3 length: 15 residues. CDR3 nucleotide sequence: TGCGCCAGCAGCCAGGCAATCGGGGCGGGGGGGGAGCAGTACTTC. Translation: CASSQAIGAGGEQYF.

CDR3 nucleotide sequence: TGCGCCAGCAGCTCCTCCGTCCTAGCGGCCCCCACAGATACGCAGTATTTT. Translation: CASSSSVLAAPTDTQYF. This chain joins TRBV5-1 and TRBJ2-3, with 7 nucleotides matching TRBD2. The CDR3 contains 17 residues. Germline values: CDR1 SGHRS, CDR2 YFSETQ. Trimming cost V 3 bases and J 2 bases; bases outside gene matches: 12.

The sample holds one count of this clone. Written as DNA, the CDR3 is TGTGCCAGCAGCTACGGACTAGCGGGATACCTCTCCTACGAGCAGTACTTC. Protein: CASSYGLAGYLSYEQYF. V gene TRBV7-8 combines with J gene TRBJ2-7; 12 nucleotides align to TRBD2. The V and J ends lost 4 bases and 0 bases, in that order; junction bases with no gene match: 7. This CDR3 has 17 amino acids. Looked up from germline, CDR1 is SGHVS and CDR2 is FQNEAQ.

V and J are TRBV2 and TRBJ1-2; D remains unclear. From germline, CDR1 is SNHLY and CDR2 FYNNEI. The ends were cut back, 0 bases at V and 7 bases at J, with 15 bases in the middle. CDR3 length: 15 amino acids. As DNA, the CDR3 is TGTGCCAGCAGTGAAGCGCTTCGGGGTTGGAGTGGCTACACCTTC. Residues: CASSEALRGWSGYTF.

The chain couples TRBV19 to TRBJ2-7; 7 bases fit TRBD1. V dropped 1 base and J dropped 7; count of bases not matched to a gene: 10. Germline V gene lookup returns CDR1 LNHDA and CDR2 SQIVND (reference sequence). The CDR3 contains 15 residues. CDR3 in DNA: TGTGCCAGTAGTATAGCGGGCACAGGGGTGGGGGAGCAGTACTTC. Protein sequence: CASSIAGTGVGEQYF.

This chain links TRBV30 with TRBJ1-1, with 7 positions matching TRBD1. CDR1 and CDR2 from the germline V gene are GTSNPN and SVGIG (reference sequence). CDR3 size: 15 residues. The junction had 9 bases not matched to a gene; V was cut back by 0 bases and J by 5 bases. CDR3 sequence reads: CAWSVPAGGSTEAFF. The CDR3 bases are TGTGCCTGGAGTGTACCGGCAGGGGGTTCGACTGAAGCTTTCTTT.

The chain is built from TRBV18 and TRBJ2-6, with 9 bases matching TRBD1. CDR3 length equals 16 residues. The germline CDR1 and CDR2 sequences are KGHSH and LQKENI. V lost 2 bases and J lost 4; bases outside the gene matches: 3. The CDR3 reads CASSPNRGPGANVLTF. The CDR3 DNA is TGTGCCAGCTCACCAAACAGGGGGCCCGGGGCCAACGTCCTGACTTTC.

The chain recombines TRBV5-3 with TRBJ2-2; D is perhaps TRBD1 (6 bases). TRBV5-3 is marked as an open reading frame, function uncertain. Deletions cut 5 bases from V and 4 bases from J, with 15 bases between. There are 15 residues in the CDR3. This CDR3 reads CARSRRRGITGELFF. The CDR3 nucleotides are TGTGCCAGAAGTCGGCGTAGGGGGATCACCGGGGAGCTGTTTTTT.

The rearrangement links TRBV7-6 to TRBJ1-5; weak D call: TRBD1 (6 bases). Per germline, CDR1 SGHVS and CDR2 FNYEAQ. V lost 1 base to trimming and J lost 3 bases, with 19 bases between them. This CDR3 has 18 amino acids. The CDR3 loop is CASSLGAGARTNNQPQHF. The DNA of the CDR3 is TGTGCCAGCAGCTTAGGAGCAGGGGCAAGAACCAACAATCAGCCCCAGCATTTT. Full variable domain (missing parts from reference TRBV7-6 and TRBJ1-5): GAGVSQSPRYKVTKRGQDVALRCDPISGHVSLYWYRQALGQGPEFLTYFNYEAQQDKSGLPNDRFSAERPEGSISTLTIQRTEQRDSAMYRCASSLGAGARTNNQPQHFGDGTRLSIL.

This chain uses TRBV7-3 with TRBJ1-2, with 9 bases aligning to TRBD1. This CDR3 contains 13 residues. The germline V gene has CDR1 SGHTA and CDR2 FQGTGA. V dropped 5 bases and J dropped 10; count of bases not matched to a gene: 8. The CDR3 nucleotides are TGTGCCAGCAGCCCCGGGACAGGGAATACCTACACCTTC. Protein: CASSPGTGNTYTF.

This rearrangement joins TRBV4-3 to TRBJ2-1; D is undetermined. Germline CDR1 reads LGHNA; CDR2 reads YSLEER. This CDR3 spans 15 amino acids. Deletions cut 6 bases from V and 7 bases from J, with 19 bases between. The CDR3 sequence: CASRWNIQSGNEQFF. The CDR3 nucleotides read TGCGCCAGCAGATGGAATATACAATCGGGTAATGAGCAGTTCTTC.

The chain links TRBV5-4 to TRBJ1-1; D not certain. The CDR3 totals 13 residues. From germline, CDR1 is SGHNT and CDR2 YYREEE (reference sequence). V lost 0 bases, J lost 1 base, and 4 bases lay in between. DNA for the CDR3: TGTGCCAGCAGCTTGGGGCCGAACACTGAAGCTTTCTTT. This gives the protein CASSLGPNTEAFF.

The J gene is TRBJ1-1, the V gene TRBV7-8; D gene ambiguous. Trimming cost V 2 bases and J 11 bases, with 15 bases left between them. The CDR3 is made up of 13 amino acids. Germline CDR1 reads SGHVS; CDR2 reads FQNEAQ. The CDR3 region is CASSLRRAVGAFF. For the CDR3, the DNA is TGTGCCAGCAGCTTACGGCGGGCAGTCGGGGCTTTCTTT.

The chain employs TRBV5-1 and TRBJ2-7, with TRBD1 matching over 7 bases. Germline V gene sequence: CDR1 SGHRS, CDR2 YFSETQ. The ends lost 4 bases at V and 2 bases at J; junction bases unmatched: 6. CDR3 size: 14 residues. The CDR3, as DNA: TGCGCCAGCAGCCCGGGGACAGATACCTACGAGCAGTACTTC. This encodes CASSPGTDTYEQYF.

This sequence joins TRBV27 and TRBJ2-7; TRBD2 matches at 7 bases. Germline CDR1 reads MNHEY; CDR2 reads SMNVEV (reference sequence). The length of the CDR3 is 14 residues. The ends lost 5 bases at V and 3 bases at J; junction bases unmatched: 7. CDR3 amino acids: CASSRPGLYYEQYF. For the CDR3, the DNA is TGTGCCAGCAGTCGTCCGGGACTATACTACGAGCAGTACTTC.